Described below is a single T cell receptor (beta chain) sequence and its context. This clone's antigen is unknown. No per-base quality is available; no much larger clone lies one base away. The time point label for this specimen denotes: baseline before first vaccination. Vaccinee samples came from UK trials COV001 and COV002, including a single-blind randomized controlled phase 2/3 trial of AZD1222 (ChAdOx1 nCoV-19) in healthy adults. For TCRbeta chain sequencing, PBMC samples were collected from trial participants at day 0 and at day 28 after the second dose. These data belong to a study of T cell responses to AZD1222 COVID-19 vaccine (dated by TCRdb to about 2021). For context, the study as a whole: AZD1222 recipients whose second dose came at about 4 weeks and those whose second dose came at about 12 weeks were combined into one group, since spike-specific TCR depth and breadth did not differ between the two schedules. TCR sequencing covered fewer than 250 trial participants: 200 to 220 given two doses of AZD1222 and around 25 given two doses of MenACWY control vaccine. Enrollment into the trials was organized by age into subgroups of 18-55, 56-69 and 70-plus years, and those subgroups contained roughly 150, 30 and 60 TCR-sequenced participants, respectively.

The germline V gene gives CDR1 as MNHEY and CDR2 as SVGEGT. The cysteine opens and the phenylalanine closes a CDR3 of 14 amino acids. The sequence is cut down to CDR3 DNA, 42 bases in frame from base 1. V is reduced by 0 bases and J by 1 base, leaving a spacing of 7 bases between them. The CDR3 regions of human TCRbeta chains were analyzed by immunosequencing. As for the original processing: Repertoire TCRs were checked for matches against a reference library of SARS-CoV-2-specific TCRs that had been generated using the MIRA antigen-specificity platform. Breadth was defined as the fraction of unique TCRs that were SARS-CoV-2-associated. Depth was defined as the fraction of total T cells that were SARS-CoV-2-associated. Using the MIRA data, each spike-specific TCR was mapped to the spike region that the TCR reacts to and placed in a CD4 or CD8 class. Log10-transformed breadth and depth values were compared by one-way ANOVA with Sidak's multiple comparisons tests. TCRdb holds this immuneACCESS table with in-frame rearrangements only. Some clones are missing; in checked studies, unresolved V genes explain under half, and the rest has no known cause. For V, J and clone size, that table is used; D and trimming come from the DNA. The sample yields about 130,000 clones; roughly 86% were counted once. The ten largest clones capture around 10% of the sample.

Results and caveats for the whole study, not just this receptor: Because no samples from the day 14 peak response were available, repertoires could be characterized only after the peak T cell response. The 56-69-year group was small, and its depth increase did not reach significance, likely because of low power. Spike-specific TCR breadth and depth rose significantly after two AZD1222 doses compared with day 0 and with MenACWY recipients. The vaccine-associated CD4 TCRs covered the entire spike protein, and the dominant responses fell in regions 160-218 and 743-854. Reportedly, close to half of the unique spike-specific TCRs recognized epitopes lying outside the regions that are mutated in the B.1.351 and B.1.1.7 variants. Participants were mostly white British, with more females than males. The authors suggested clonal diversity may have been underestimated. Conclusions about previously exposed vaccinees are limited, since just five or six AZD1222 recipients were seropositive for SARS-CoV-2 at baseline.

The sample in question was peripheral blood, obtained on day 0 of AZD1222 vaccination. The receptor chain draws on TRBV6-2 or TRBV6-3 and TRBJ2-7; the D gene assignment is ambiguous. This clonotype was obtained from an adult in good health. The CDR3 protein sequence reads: CASSYSGTSYEQYF. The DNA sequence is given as TGTGCCAGCAGTTACTCGGGCACTTCCTACGAGCAGTACTTC.